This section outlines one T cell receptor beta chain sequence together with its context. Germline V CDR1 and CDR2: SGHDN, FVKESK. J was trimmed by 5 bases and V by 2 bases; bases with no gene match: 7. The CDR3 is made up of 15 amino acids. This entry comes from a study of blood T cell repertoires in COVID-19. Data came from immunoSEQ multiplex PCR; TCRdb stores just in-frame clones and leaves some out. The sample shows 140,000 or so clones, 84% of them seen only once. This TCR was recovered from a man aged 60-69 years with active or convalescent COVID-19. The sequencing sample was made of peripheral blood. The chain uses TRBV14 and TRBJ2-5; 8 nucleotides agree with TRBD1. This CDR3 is CASSQSPGGWETQYF. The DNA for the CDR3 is TGTGCCAGCAGCCAATCACCAGGGGGCTGGGAGACCCAGTACTTC.